The 3 T cell receptor beta chains below come from one sample, sequenced in a study of T cell changes during pregnancy in multiple sclerosis. Sequencing used immunoSEQ multiplex PCR; TCRdb keeps in-frame clones, though not all of them. The sample records tens of thousands of clones, roughly 90% being singletons. The sequences come from peripheral blood, collected in the second trimester of pregnancy. All receptors derive from a female donor in good health, enrolled as a control in a pregnancy study.

This chain uses TRBV7-9 with TRBJ2-3; possibly TRBD2 for D (6 bases). The CDR3 extends over 15 amino acids. With 5 bases removed from V and 10 bases from J, the gap between germline ends came to 22 bases. CDR1 is SEHNR and CDR2 is FQNEAQ in the germline V gene (reference sequence). The CDR3 region has the DNA TGTGCCAGCAGCCCATCGGGACTCACTTTCAGGGCGCAGTATTTT. The encoded protein is CASSPSGLTFRAQYF.

The chain has TRBV30 and TRBJ2-2; 7 bases fit TRBD2. The V segment lost 1 base and the J segment 6 bases; nucleotides outside the gene matches: 8. CDR1 and CDR2 (germline): GTSNPN, SVGIG (reference sequence). The CDR3 covers 15 residues. DNA of the CDR3: TGTGCCTGGAGTGGGTACGGGAGGACTGCCGGGGAGCTGTTTTTT. Its protein product is CAWSGYGRTAGELFF.

The chain combines TRBV7-9 with TRBJ1-1, with 12 bases matching TRBD1. The germline V gene has CDR1 SEHNR and CDR2 FQNEAQ (reference sequence). J was trimmed by 1 base and V by 5 bases; bases with no gene match: 8. This CDR3 comprises 17 residues. The CDR3 sequence: CASSPGTGGTQNTEAFF. In nucleotides, the CDR3 is TGTGCCAGCAGCCCTGGGACAGGGGGCACCCAGAACACTGAAGCTTTCTTT.